This TCR beta chain was identified during a study of T-cell memory formation after mild COVID-19. This CDR3 region has 14 residues. The V gene lost 4 bases and the J gene lost 1 base, with 5 bases spanning the gap. CDR1 LGHDT and CDR2 YNNKEL come from the germline V gene (reference sequence). TCRdb recomputed calls from the 5' RACE reads with MiXCR, one row per CDR3 protein. In the table there are roughly 260,000 distinct CDR3 sequences, roughly 15% of which are singletons. The source of this sequence is a man aged 18 to 29 who had mild COVID-19 (a few samples of this study predate the infection). Cell type and time point are not known. Material: PBMCs or a T cell subset sorted from them (not recorded which). The chain uses TRBV3-1 and TRBJ2-6; D is uncertain. The CDR3, as DNA: TGTGCCAGCAGCCTCCCGTCTGGGGCCAACGTCCTGACTTTC. Amino acid sequence: CASSLPSGANVLTF.